This section outlines one TCR beta chain sequence together with its context. The antigen remains unidentified. This sample stems from a study of Ad26.COV2.S vaccination and SARS-CoV-2 variants. Sequenced by immunoSEQ multiplex PCR; TCRdb stores in-frame clones only, minus some. The sample carries about 400,000 clones, 80% to 90% recorded once. The CDR3 sequence is 14 residues long. The V gene lost 1 base and the J gene lost 9 bases, with 14 bases spanning the gap. Per the germline V gene, CDR1 is KGHSH and CDR2 is LQKENI. Study results and caveats: Similar non-spike TCR breadth was seen in vaccine and placebo recipients.

Treatment described: roughly 20 received Ad26.COV2.S at low or high dose, single or two shots; a few received placebo; per-sample allocation not given. Following the first vaccine or placebo injection, samples were taken on day 63. This specimen was peripheral blood, taken in a trial of Ad26.COV2.S vaccine versus placebo. The rearrangement links TRBV18 to TRBJ2-3; D is possibly TRBD2 (6 bases). This clonotype was obtained from a person aged 18-60 years who received the Ad26.COV2.S COVID-19 vaccine or a placebo. CDR3 in amino acids: CASSPLAGGSTQYF. CDR3 in DNA: TGTGCCAGCTCACCACTGGCCGGGGGTTCAACGCAGTATTTT.